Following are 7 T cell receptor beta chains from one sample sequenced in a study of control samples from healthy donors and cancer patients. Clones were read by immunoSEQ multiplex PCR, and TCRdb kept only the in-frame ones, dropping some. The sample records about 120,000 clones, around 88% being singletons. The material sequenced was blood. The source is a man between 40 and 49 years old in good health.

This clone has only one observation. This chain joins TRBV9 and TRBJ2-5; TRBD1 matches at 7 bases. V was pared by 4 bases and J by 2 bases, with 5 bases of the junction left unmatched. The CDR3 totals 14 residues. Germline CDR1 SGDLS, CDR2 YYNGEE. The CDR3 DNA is TGTGCCAGCAGCCCCCGGGACAGTCAAGAGACCCAGTACTTC. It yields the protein CASSPRDSQETQYF. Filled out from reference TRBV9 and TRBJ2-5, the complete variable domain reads DSGVTQTPKHLITATGQRVTLRCSPRSGDLSVYWYQQSLDQGLQFLIQYYNGEERAKGNILERFSAQQFPDLHSELNLSSLELGDSALYFCASSPRDSQETQYFGPGTRLLVL.

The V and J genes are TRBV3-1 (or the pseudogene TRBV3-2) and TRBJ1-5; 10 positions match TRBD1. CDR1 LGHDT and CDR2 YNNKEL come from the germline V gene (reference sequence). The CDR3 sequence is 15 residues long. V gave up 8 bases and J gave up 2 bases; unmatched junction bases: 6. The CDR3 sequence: CASGTGAGCNQPQHF. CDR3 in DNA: TGTGCCAGCGGGACAGGGGCGGGCTGCAATCAGCCCCAGCATTTT.

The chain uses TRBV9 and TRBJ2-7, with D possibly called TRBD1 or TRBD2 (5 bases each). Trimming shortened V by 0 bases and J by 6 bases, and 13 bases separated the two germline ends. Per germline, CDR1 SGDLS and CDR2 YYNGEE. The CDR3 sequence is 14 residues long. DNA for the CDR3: TGTGCCAGCAGCGTAGGTCTGGGGGTTCGCGAGCAGTACTTC. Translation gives CASSVGLGVREQYF.

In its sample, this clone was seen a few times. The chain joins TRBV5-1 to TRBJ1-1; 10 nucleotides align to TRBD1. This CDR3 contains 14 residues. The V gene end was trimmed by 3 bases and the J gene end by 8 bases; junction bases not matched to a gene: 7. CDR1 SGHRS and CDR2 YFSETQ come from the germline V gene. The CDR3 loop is CASSSTGTGAEAFF. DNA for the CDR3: TGCGCCAGCAGCTCCACCGGGACAGGGGCCGAAGCTTTCTTT.

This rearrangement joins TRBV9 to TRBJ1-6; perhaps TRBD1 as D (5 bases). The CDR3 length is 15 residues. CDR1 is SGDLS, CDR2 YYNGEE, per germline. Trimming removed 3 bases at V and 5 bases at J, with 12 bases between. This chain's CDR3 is CASSADPGNNSPLHF. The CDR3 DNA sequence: TGTGCCAGCAGCGCGGACCCAGGGAATAATTCACCCCTCCACTTT.

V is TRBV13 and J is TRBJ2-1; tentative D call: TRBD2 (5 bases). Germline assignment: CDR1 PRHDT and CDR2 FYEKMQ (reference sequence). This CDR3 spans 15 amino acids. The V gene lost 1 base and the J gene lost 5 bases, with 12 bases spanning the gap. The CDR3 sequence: CASSLERGLNNEQFF. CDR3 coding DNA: TGTGCCAGCAGCTTAGAGAGAGGGCTGAACAATGAGCAGTTCTTC.

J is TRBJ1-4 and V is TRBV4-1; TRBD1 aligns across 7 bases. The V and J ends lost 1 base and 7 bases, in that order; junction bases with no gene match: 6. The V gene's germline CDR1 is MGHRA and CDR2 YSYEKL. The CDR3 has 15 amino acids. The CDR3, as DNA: TGCGCCAGCAGCCAAGTCGGGACAGCTTTTGAAAAACTGTTTTTT. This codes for CASSQVGTAFEKLFF.